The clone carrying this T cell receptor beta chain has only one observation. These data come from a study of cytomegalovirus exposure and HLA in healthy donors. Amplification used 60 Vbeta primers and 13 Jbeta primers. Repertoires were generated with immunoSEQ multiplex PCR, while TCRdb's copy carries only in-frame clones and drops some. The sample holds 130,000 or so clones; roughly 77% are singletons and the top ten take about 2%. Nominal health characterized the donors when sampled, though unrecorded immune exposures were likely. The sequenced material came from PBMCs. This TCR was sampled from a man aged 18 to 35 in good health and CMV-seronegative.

The CDR3 DNA is TGTGCCAGCAGCAAAGGAGGCGGGGTCGGAGAGACCCAGTACTTC. Translation: CASSKGGGVGETQYF. This chain uses TRBV21-1 with TRBJ2-5; the DNA was not compared with TRBD2, the D call given in the table. TRBV21-1 constitutes a pseudogene. The CDR3 has 15 residues.